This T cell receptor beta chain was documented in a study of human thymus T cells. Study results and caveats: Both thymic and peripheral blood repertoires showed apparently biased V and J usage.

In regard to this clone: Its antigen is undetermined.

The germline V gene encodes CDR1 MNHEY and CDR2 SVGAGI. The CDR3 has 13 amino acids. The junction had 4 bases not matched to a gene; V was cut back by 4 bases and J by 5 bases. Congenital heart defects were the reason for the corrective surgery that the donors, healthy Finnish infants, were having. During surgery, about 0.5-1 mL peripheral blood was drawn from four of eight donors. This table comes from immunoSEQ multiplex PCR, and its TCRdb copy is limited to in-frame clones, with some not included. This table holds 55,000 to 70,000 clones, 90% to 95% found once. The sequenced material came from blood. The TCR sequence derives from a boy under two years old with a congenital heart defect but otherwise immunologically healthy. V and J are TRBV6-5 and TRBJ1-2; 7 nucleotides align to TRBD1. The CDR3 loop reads CASSLQGKYGYTF. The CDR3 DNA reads TGTGCCAGCAGTTTACAGGGGAAGTATGGCTACACCTTC.